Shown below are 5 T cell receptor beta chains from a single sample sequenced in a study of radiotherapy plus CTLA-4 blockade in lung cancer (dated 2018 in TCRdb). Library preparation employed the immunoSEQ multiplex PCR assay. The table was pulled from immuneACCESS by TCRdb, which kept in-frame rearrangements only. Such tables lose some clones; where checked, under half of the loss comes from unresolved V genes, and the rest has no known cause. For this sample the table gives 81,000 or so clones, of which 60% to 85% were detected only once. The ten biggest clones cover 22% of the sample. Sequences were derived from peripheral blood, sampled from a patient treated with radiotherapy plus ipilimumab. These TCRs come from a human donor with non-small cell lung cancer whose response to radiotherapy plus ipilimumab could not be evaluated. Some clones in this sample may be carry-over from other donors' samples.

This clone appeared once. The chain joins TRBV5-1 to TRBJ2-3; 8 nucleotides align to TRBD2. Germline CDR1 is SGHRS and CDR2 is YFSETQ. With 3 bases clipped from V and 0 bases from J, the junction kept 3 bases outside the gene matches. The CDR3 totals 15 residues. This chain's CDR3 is CASSYSGDSTDTQYF. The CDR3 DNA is TGCGCCAGCAGCTATAGCGGGGATAGCACAGATACGCAGTATTTT.

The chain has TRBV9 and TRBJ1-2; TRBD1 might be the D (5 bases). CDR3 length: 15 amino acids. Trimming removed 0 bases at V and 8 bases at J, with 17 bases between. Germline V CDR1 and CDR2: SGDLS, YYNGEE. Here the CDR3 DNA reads TGTGCCAGCAGCGTAGTCCAGGGACGGGGAGGAGGCTACACCTTC. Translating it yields CASSVVQGRGGGYTF.

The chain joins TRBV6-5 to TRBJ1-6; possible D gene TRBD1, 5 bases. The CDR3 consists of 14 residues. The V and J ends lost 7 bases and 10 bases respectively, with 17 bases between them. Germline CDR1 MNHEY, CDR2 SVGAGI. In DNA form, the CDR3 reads TGTGCCAGCACCCTAGGGCGGGGGAAGTCACCCCTCCACTTT. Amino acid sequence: CASTLGRGKSPLHF.

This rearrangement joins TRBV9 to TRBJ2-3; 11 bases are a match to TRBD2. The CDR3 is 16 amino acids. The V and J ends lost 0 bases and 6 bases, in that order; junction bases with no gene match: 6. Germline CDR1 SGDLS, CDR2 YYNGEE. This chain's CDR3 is CASSVETGLAADTQYF. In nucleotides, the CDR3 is TGTGCCAGCAGCGTAGAGACGGGACTAGCGGCTGATACGCAGTATTTT.

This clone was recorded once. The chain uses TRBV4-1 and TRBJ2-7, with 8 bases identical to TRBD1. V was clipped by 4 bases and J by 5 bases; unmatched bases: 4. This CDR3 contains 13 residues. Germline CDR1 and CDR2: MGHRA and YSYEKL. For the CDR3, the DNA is TGCGCCAGCAGCCGCCCGACAGGGGACGAGCAGTACTTC. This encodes CASSRPTGDEQYF.